This T cell receptor (beta chain) was sequenced during a study of Graves' ophthalmopathy and Graves' hyperthyroidism. The CDR3 is 17 amino acids. Germline-derived CDR1 and CDR2 are SGHTA and FQGNSA. Trimming took 5 bases from V and 4 from J, leaving 22 bases between them. Amplifying from RNA transcripts, the study obtained TCR beta CDR3 regions. Second-round multiplex PCR came after first-round RT-PCR with HTBI primers. Each CDR3 protein gets one entry after TCRdb re-called the multiplex PCR reads with MiXCR. The sample carries around 520,000 distinct CDR3 sequences, about 35% recorded once. Sequencing used peripheral blood or thyroid tissue (not recorded which). J is TRBJ2-3 and V is TRBV7-2; D tentatively fits TRBD1 or TRBD2 (5 bases each). This clonotype was obtained from an adult man with Graves' hyperthyroidism. The CDR3: CASSLGKFVRDADTQYF. The CDR3 region has the DNA TGTGCCAGCAGCCTAGGGAAATTCGTTAGGGACGCAGATACGCAGTATTTT.